This TCR beta chain was sequenced during a study of blood T cell repertoires in COVID-19. Study in general: Sites across the United States, Italy and Spain contributed samples from acute and convalescent COVID-19.

How the authors handled the data: Quantification of nucleated cells was approximated via reference gene primer amplification. Data came from immunoSEQ multiplex PCR; TCRdb stores just in-frame clones and leaves some out. V, J and clone size reflect that table, while D and trimming were determined from the DNA. The profile shows 250,000 to 300,000 clones, 85% to 90% of them singletons. V shed 4 bases and J 10 bases; nucleotides not matched to a gene: 10. The CDR3 contains 15 residues. Germline V gene sequence: CDR1 SGHRS, CDR2 YFSETQ. Participants spanned ages roughly 18 to 90 years and resided in over 20 US areas. Two consecutive negative NP/OP PCR tests, clearance, or resolved symptoms defined Cohort 3 recovery.

Material for sequencing was PBMCs or T cells enriched from blood (not recorded which). The chain is built from TRBV5-1 and TRBJ1-6; 8 positions agree with TRBD1. The TCR comes from a man younger than 35 who had recovered from COVID-19. The CDR3 sequence: CASSTGTGRLSPLHF. Written as DNA, the CDR3 is TGCGCCAGCAGCACCGGGACAGGCAGGTTGTCACCCCTCCACTTT.